There are a few counts of the clone carrying this T cell receptor beta chain. Its antigen is as yet unknown. The data were obtained in a study of blood T cells in healthy people across ages. Whole-study findings and limits: In the absence of known donor CMV status, changes in expanded clonotypes were possibly confounded.

It was with a sample-barcoded 5' primer and a J-beta primer mix that a second PCR of roughly 7 to 12 cycles was run. There were at least 2.5 million CDR3-containing paired-end reads obtained from each sample. One entry per CDR3 protein, called by TCRdb with MiXCR from the 5' RACE reads. The sample yields about 800,000 distinct CDR3 sequences, 25% seen once. The same specimen was also included in a second study, on T cells of mothers and their children.

Sequencing input: blood. The source is a boy aged 5-17 years in good health.

The CDR3 region is CASTAGLDTIYF. CDR3 sequence (DNA): TGTGCCAGCACGGCAGGGTTGGACACCATATATTTT. The rearrangement joins TRBV12-3 or TRBV12-4 to TRBJ1-3; D is perhaps TRBD1 (5 bases). V gave up 7 bases and J gave up 8 bases, with 12 bases separating them. The CDR3 totals 12 residues.